The entry below gives a single T cell receptor (beta chain) sequence along with its context. Its cognate antigen is unknown. The data originate from a study of T cell responses to AZD1222 COVID-19 vaccine. Assay used: immunoSEQ multiplex PCR; TCRdb lists only in-frame clones, some missing. This sample has some 74,000 clones, with roughly 87% found just once. Germline V gene data show CDR1 as LGHDT and CDR2 as YNNKEL (reference sequence). Trimming took 5 bases from V and 0 from J, leaving 2 bases between them. This CDR3 region has 11 residues. General observations from the study: No day 14 peak samples; only post-peak repertoires were characterized. The donors showed a predominance of white British ancestry and of females, with possible underestimation of clonal diversity. AZD1222 recipients seropositive at baseline numbered only six or seven. An increase in Spike-specific TCR breadth and depth was observed after two AZD1222 doses.

The receptor comes from an adult who received the AZD1222 COVID-19 vaccine. Specimen: peripheral blood, collected 28 days after the second AZD1222 dose. This chain joins TRBV3-1 (or the pseudogene TRBV3-2) and TRBJ2-7; D gene uncertain. This CDR3 reads CASSYSYEQYF. CDR3 nucleotides: TGTGCCAGCAGCTACTCCTACGAGCAGTACTTC.